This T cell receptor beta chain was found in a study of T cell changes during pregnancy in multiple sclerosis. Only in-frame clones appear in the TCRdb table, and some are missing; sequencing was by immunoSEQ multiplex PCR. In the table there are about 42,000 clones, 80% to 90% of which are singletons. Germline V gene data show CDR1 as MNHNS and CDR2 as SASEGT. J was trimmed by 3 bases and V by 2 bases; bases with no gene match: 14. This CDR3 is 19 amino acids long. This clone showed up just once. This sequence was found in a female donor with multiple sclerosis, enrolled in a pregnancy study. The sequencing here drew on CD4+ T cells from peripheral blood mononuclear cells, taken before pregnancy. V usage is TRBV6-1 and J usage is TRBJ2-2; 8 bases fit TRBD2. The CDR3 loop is CASSEFRLSPAGDTGELFF. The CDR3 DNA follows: TGTGCCAGCAGTGAATTTAGGCTGTCCCCAGCGGGAGACACCGGGGAGCTGTTTTTT.